This T cell receptor beta chain was profiled in a study of T cell repertoires in cytomegalovirus infection (dated by TCRdb to about 2019). A note on the overall study: The peptide stimulations were aimed at well-studied HLA-B-restricted epitopes as well as recently identified HLA-C-restricted CMV epitopes, whose presentation resists viral immunomodulation. The HLA type of each donor mattered for the analysis, because public TCR beta signatures pointed to carriage of CMV infection along with the matching HLA type.

What the research found in general, with its limitations: The ex vivo response was dominated by HLA-C-restricted CMV-specific TCR beta clonotypes, which also provided the single most frequent clonotype in two of eight donors. Cumulative frequency of public TCR beta family members discriminated carriers of CMV infection plus the relevant HLA type in this cohort and an independent roughly 320-donor cohort.

V and J are trimmed by 5 bases and 4 bases, and the gene matches miss 11 bases of the junction. CDR1 and CDR2, looked up from the germline V gene (reference sequence), are DFQATT and SNEGSKA. There are 16 amino acids in the CDR3, from cysteine to phenylalanine inclusive. The sequence is cut down to CDR3 DNA, 48 bases in frame from base 1. TCRdb shows the sequencer as Illumina HiSeq 1500. TCRdb trimmed the raw reads at Q25, called clones with MiXCR and kept productive beta chains. Records with the same CDR3 protein are collapsed into one entry carrying the most frequent genes and DNA. The sample table shows 80,000 or so distinct CDR3 sequences, and around 37% are seen once. 85% to 95% of the sample belongs to the ten largest clones. The treatment or condition label, as the study defines it: in vitro stimulation with specific CMV peptide epitopes to enrich CMV-specific T cells. For this clonotype: Its antigen target is currently unknown. Base qualities are missing; no much larger clone stands one base away.

The specimen was CD8+ T cells from cultured PBMCs, collected from culture after CMV antigen stimulation. The TCR comes from a human donor in good health (CMV status not recorded). Some clones in this sample may be carry-over from other donors' samples. The chain couples TRBV20-1 to TRBJ2-2, and 9 junction bases match TRBD1. In nucleotide form, the sequence is TGCAGTGCTCGAGCCCTGGGACAGGGTCTCACCGGGGAGCTGTTTTTT. It translates to CSARALGQGLTGELFF.